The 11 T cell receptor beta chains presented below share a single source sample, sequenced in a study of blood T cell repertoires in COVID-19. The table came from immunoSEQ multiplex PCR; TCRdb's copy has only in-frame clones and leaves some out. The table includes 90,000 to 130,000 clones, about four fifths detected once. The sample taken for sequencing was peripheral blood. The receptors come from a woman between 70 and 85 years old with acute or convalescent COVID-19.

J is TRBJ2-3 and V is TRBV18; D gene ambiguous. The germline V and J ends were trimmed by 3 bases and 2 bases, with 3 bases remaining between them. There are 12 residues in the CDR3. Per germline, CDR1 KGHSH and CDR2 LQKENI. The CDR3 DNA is TGTGCCAGCTCACCCAACACAGATACGCAGTATTTT. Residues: CASSPNTDTQYF.

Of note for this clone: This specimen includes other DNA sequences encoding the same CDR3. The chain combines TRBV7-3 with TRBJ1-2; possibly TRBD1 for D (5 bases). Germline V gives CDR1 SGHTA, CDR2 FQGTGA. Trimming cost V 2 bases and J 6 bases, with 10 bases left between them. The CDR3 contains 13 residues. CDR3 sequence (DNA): TGTGCCAGCAGCTTATCCCAGGGCGATGGCTACACCTTC. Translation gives CASSLSQGDGYTF.

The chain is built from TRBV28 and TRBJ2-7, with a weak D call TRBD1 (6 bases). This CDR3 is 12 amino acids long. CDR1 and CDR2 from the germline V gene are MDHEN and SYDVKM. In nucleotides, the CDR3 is TGTGCTTCTACAGGGAGCTCCTACGAGCAGTACGTC. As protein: CASTGSSYEQYV.

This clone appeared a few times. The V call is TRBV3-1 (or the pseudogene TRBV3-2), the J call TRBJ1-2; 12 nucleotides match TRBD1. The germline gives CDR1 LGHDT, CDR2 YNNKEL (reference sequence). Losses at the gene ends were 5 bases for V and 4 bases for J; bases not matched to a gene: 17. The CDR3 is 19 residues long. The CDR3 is CASSLLSGTGGSGSYGYTF. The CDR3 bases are TGTGCCAGCAGCTTATTAAGCGGGACAGGGGGCTCTGGAAGCTATGGCTACACCTTC.

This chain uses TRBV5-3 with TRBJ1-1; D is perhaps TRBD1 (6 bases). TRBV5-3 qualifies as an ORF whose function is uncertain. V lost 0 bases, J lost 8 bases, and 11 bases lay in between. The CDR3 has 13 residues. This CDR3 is CARSLGCDREAFF. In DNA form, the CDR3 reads TGTGCCAGAAGCTTGGGTTGTGACAGGGAAGCTTTCTTT.

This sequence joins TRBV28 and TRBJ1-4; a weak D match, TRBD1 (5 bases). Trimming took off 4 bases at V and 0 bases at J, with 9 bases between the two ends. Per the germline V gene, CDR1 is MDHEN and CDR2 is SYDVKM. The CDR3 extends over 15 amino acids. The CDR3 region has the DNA TGTGCCAGCAGTTCGGGGGATGCAACTAATGAAAAACTGTTTTTT. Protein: CASSSGDATNEKLFF.

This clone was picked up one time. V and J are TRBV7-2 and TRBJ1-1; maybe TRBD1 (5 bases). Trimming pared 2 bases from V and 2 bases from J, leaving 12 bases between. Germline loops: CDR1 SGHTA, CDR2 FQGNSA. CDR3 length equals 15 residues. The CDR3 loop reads CASSLRRAPNTEAFF. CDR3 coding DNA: TGTGCCAGCAGCTTACGCAGGGCTCCAAACACTGAAGCTTTCTTT.

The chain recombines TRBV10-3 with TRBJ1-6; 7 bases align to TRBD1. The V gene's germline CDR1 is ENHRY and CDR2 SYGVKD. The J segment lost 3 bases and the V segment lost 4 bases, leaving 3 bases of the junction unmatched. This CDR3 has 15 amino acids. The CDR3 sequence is CAISARDSYNSPLHF. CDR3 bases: TGTGCCATCAGTGCCCGGGACAGCTATAATTCACCCCTCCACTTT.

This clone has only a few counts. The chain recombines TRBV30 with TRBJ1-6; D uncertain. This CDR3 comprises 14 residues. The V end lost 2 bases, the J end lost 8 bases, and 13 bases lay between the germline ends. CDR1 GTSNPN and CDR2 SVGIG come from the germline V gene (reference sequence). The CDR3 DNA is TGTGCCTGGAGTCGGGTCGTCGGGGATTCACCCCTCCACTTT. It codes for CAWSRVVGDSPLHF.

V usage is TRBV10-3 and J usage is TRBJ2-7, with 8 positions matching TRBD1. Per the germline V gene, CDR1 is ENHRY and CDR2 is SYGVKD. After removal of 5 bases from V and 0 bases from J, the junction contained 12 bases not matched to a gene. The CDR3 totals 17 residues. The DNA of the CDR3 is TGTGCCATCAGTACTAACTACGGACAGGGAGACTCCTACGAGCAGTACTTC. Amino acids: CAISTNYGQGDSYEQYF.

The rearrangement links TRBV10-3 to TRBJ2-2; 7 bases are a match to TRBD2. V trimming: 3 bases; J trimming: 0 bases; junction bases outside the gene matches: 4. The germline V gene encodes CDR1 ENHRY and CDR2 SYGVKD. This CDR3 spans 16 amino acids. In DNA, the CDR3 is TGTGCCATCAGTGAAGCCCTAGCGGCGAACACCGGGGAGCTGTTTTTT. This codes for CAISEALAANTGELFF.